This entry lists 12 T cell receptor beta chains sequenced from one sample in a study of CD8+CD57+ T cells in acquired aplastic anemia. Selection for sequencing was limited to patients who had shown CD8+CD57+ cell expansion by flow cytometry. Genomic DNA provided the template from which TCR beta VDJ and CDR3 profiles were obtained. MiXCR was run by TCRdb on the reads, yielding one entry per CDR3 protein. The sample contains fewer than 200,000 distinct CDR3 sequences, around half of which appear only once. Source material: sorted CD4+, CD8+, or CD8+CD57+ T cells (not recorded which) from PBMCs. The receptors shown here come from a human donor with aplastic anemia.

At least ten counts were recorded for this clonotype. V is TRBV6-2 or TRBV6-3 and J is TRBJ2-7; the D is unclear. V was trimmed by 4 bases and J by 0 bases, leaving 10 bases between them. Looked up from germline, CDR1 is MNHEY and CDR2 is SVGEGT. This CDR3 contains 14 residues. The CDR3 DNA sequence: TGTGCCAGCAGTTCCGCCGGGTACTCCTACGAGCAGTACTTC. Its translation: CASSSAGYSYEQYF.

For this clonotype: A much larger clone sits a single nucleotide away, making a read error possible. The V and J genes are TRBV9 and TRBJ2-7, with TRBD2 identical over 7 bases. The ends lost 1 base at V and 2 bases at J; junction bases unmatched: 6. Germline-derived CDR1 and CDR2 are SGDLS and YYNGEE. CDR3 length: 15 residues. CDR3 sequence: CASSVTSEGTYEQYF. The DNA for the CDR3 is TGTGCCAGCAGCGTAACTAGCGAGGGGACCTACGAGCAGTACTTC.

This clonotype was seen many times. V gene TRBV2 combines with J gene TRBJ2-5, with 11 bases lining up with TRBD1. The germline V gene encodes CDR1 SNHLY and CDR2 FYNNEI. CDR3 size: 15 residues. Germline trimming cut 2 bases from V and 2 bases from J; bases unmatched to any gene: 1. CDR3 in DNA: TGTGCCAGCAGTGAATGGGACAGGGGGCAAGAGACCCAGTACTTC. Its translation: CASSEWDRGQETQYF.

This clonotype was picked up a small number of times. The J gene is TRBJ1-2, the V gene TRBV10-3; 8 bases match TRBD1. There are 16 residues in the CDR3. After removal of 2 bases from V and 6 bases from J, the junction contained 11 bases not matched to a gene. The V gene's germline CDR1 is ENHRY and CDR2 SYGVKD. CDR3 sequence (DNA): TGTGCCATCAGTGAGAGTCATTGGGACAGGCTCGATGGCTACACCTTC. This encodes CAISESHWDRLDGYTF.

This clonotype was seen at least ten times. The chain couples TRBV19 to TRBJ1-2; D may be TRBD1 (5 bases). The CDR3 totals 13 residues. In germline, CDR1 is LNHDA, CDR2 SQIVND (reference sequence). V dropped 3 bases and J dropped 5 bases, with 10 bases sitting between them. The CDR3 sequence is CASSMGQGYGYTF. In DNA form, the CDR3 reads TGTGCCAGTAGTATGGGGCAGGGATATGGCTACACCTTC.

The J gene is TRBJ1-2, the V gene TRBV7-8, with D perhaps matching TRBD1 (5 bases). From germline, CDR1 is SGHVS and CDR2 FQNEAQ. The CDR3 extends over 16 amino acids. Between the trimmed V and J ends, which lost 6 bases and 2 bases, there was a span of 19 bases. The DNA for the CDR3 is TGTGCCAGCAGTGCGAGTTGGTCCGACAGCAACTATGGCTACACCTTC. Translated, it gives CASSASWSDSNYGYTF.

The gene calls are TRBV19 and TRBJ2-5; D is possibly TRBD2 (6 bases). Trimming took 5 bases from V and 3 from J, leaving 10 bases between them. CDR3 length: 13 amino acids. Germline loops: CDR1 LNHDA, CDR2 SQIVND (reference sequence). Written as DNA, the CDR3 is TGTGCCAGTAGTGTGGACTACGAAGAGACCCAGTACTTC. Its protein product is CASSVDYEETQYF.

V usage is TRBV11-2 and J usage is TRBJ2-1; 7 nucleotides line up with TRBD2. The germline gives CDR1 SGHAT, CDR2 FQNNGV. The CDR3 runs 16 residues. Trimming took 5 bases from V and 3 from J; bases not matched to a gene: 10. This CDR3 is CASSLMGGEVYNEQFF. DNA of the CDR3: TGTGCCAGCAGCCTTATGGGGGGGGAGGTCTACAATGAGCAGTTCTTC.

A remark on this clonotype: Since a much larger clone is just one base distant, this may be a read error. V and J are TRBV6-1 and TRBJ2-5; D might be TRBD1 or TRBD2, each matching 5 bases. Germline CDR1 reads MNHNS; CDR2 reads SASEGT. CDR3 size: 13 residues. Trimming pared 2 bases from V and 5 bases from J, leaving 9 bases between. CDR3 protein: CASSELGGETQYF. Here the CDR3 DNA reads TGTGCCAGCAGTGAACTTGGGGGTGAGACCCAGTACTTC.

This clonotype was found many times. The V gene is TRBV5-1, the J gene TRBJ1-1; D is possibly TRBD1 (5 bases). The CDR3 loop spans 14 amino acids. Trimming took off 4 bases at V and 5 bases at J, with 15 bases between the two ends. From germline, CDR1 is SGHRS and CDR2 YFSETQ. The CDR3 nucleotides are TGCGCCAGCAGCGGAGAGGGGTTGGGTACTGAAGCTTTCTTT. It codes for CASSGEGLGTEAFF.

The gene calls are TRBV12-3 or TRBV12-4 and TRBJ2-7; D is possibly TRBD2 (7 bases). The CDR3 has 14 residues. The V and J ends lost 2 bases and 5 bases respectively, with 13 bases between them. This chain's CDR3 is CASSLQEGGHEQYF. The CDR3 nucleotides are TGTGCCAGCAGTTTACAGGAGGGGGGGCACGAGCAGTACTTC.

This clonotype was counted only a few times. This sequence joins TRBV19 and TRBJ1-1, with TRBD1 matching over 7 bases. J gave up 7 bases and V 4 bases, and 9 bases lay outside the gene matches. The CDR3 spans 14 residues. Germline loops: CDR1 LNHDA, CDR2 SQIVND (reference sequence). The DNA for the CDR3 is TGTGCCAGTAGTAGCGACCCGACAGGGCGTGAAGCTTTCTTT. As protein: CASSSDPTGREAFF.